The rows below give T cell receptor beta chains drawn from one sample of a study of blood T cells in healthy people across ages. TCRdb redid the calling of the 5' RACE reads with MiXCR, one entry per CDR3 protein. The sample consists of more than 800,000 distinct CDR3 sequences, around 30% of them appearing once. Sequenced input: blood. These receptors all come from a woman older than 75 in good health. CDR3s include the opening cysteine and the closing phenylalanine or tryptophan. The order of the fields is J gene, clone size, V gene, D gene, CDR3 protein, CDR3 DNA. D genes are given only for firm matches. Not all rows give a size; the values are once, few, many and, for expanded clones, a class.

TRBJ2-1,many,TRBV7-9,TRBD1,CASSLVTTRDRSYNEQFF,TGTGCCAGCAGCTTAGTCACAACCCGGGACAGGTCCTACAATGAGCAGTTCTTC
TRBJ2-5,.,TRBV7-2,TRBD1,CASSLYSYQGASIPTPQYF,TGTGCCAGCAGCTTATATTCATACCAGGGGGCCTCCATCCCAACCCCGCAGTACTTC
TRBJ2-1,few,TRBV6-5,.,CASSRQTGITNEQFF,TGTGCCAGCAGTAGACAAACAGGGATTACCAATGAGCAGTTCTTC
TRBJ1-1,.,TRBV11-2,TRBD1,CASSPVQGGITEAFF,TGTGCCAGCAGCCCAGTCCAGGGGGGAATCACTGAAGCTTTCTTT
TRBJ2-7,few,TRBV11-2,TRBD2,CASRTGLAGFYNEQYF,TGTGCCAGCAGGACCGGACTAGCGGGTTTTTACAATGAGCAGTACTTC
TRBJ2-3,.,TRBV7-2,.,CASSLAIPNTDTQYF,TGTGCCAGCAGCTTAGCGATACCGAACACAGATACGCAGTATTTT
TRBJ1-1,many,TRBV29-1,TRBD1,CSVETGGVSLFF,TGCAGCGTGGAGACAGGGGGCGTCTCTCTTTTCTTT
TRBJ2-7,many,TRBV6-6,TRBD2,CASSFLAGDYEQYF,TGTGCCAGCAGTTTCCTAGCGGGGGACTACGAGCAGTACTTC
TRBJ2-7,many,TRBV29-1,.,CSRGVPGQYF,TGCAGCCGCGGGGTCCCCGGGCAGTACTTC
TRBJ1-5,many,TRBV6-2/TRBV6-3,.,CASTDKGINQPQHF,TGTGCCAGCACCGACAAAGGGATCAATCAGCCCCAGCATTTT
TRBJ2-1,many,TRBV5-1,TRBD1,CASSLEPGGNEQFF,TGCGCCAGCAGCTTGGAGCCAGGGGGCAATGAGCAGTTCTTC
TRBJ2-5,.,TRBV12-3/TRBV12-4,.,CASSSLSTGQETQYF,TGTGCCAGCAGTTCTTTATCTACTGGCCAAGAGACCCAGTACTTC
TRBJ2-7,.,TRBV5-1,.,CASSRGGDFVSDEQYF,TGCGCCAGCAGCCGAGGCGGGGACTTCGTTTCGGACGAGCAGTACTTC
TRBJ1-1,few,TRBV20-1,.,CSAGGGRLNTEAFF,TGCAGTGCTGGTGGTGGACGTTTGAACACTGAAGCTTTCTTT
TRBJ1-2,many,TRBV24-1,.,CATSDPPGQPNYGYTF,TGTGCCACCAGTGATCCGCCAGGCCAGCCTAACTATGGCTACACCTTC
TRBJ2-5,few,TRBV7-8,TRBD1,CASSSWDRVLQETQYF,TGTGCCAGCAGTTCTTGGGACAGGGTGTTGCAAGAGACCCAGTACTTC
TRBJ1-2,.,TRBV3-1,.,CASSPSWGAEGHGYTF,TGTGCCAGCAGCCCCTCTTGGGGCGCAGAAGGCCATGGCTACACCTTC